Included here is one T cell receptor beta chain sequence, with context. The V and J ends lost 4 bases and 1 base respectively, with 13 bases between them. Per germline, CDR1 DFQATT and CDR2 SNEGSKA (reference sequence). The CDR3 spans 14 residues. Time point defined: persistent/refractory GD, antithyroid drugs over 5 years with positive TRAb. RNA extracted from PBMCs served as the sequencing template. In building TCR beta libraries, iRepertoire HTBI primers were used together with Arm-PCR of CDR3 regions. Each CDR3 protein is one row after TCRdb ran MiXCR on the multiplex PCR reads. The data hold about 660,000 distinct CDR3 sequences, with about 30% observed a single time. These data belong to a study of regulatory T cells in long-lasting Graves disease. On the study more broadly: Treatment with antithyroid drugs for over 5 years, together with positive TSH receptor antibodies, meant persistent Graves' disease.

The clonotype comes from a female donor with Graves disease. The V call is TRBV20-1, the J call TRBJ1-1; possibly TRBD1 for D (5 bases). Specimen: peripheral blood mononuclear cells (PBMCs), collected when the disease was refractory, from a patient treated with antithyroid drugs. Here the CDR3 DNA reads TGCAGTGCTATCAAACCCAGGGCGAACACTGAAGCTTTCTTT. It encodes CSAIKPRANTEAFF.